The 24 T cell receptor beta chains below were found in one sample sequenced in a study of blood T cell repertoires in COVID-19. Assay used: immunoSEQ multiplex PCR; TCRdb lists only in-frame clones, some missing. Of 250,000 to 350,000 clones listed, roughly 91% are singletons. The sequencing sample was made of peripheral blood. The receptors derive from a man aged 25-45 years with acute or convalescent COVID-19.

A single count supports this clone. This chain's CDR3 is CASSLGRGYTEAFF. The CDR3 nucleotides read TGCGCCAGCAGCTTGGGTAGGGGTTACACTGAAGCTTTCTTT. The V gene is TRBV5-1, the J gene TRBJ1-1; tentatively, D is TRBD1 (5 bases). Trimming removed 0 bases at V and 3 bases at J, with 9 bases between. The CDR3 runs to 14 residues. The germline gives CDR1 SGHRS, CDR2 YFSETQ.

The genes are TRBV19 and TRBJ2-1; a weak D match, TRBD1 (8 bases). Trimming took 8 bases from V and 7 from J, leaving 18 bases between them. Germline CDR1 LNHDA, CDR2 SQIVND (reference sequence). CDR3 length equals 14 residues. This CDR3 is CASYEQGGTNEQFF. The CDR3 DNA reads TGTGCCAGTTATGAACAGGGGGGGACGAATGAGCAGTTCTTC. The whole variable domain, filled in from reference TRBV19 and TRBJ2-1, reads DGGITQSPKYLFRKEGQNVTLSCEQNLNHDAMYWYRQDPGQGLRLIYYSQIVNDFQKGDIAEGYSVSREKKESFPLTVTSAQKNPTAFYLCASYEQGGTNEQFFGPGTRLTVL.

Only a few counts were recorded for this clone. The V gene is TRBV5-1, the J gene TRBJ1-1, with 7 bases identical to TRBD1. Per the germline V gene, CDR1 is SGHRS and CDR2 is YFSETQ. The ends lost 4 bases at V and 0 bases at J; junction bases unmatched: 12. CDR3 length: 17 amino acids. In DNA form, the CDR3 reads TGCGCCAGCAGCGGGCGACCGGGACAGACTATGAACACTGAAGCTTTCTTT. Residues: CASSGRPGQTMNTEAFF. Drawing the rest from reference TRBV5-1 and TRBJ1-1, the complete variable domain is KAGVTQTPRYLIKTRGQQVTLSCSPISGHRSVSWYQQTPGQGLQFLFEYFSETQRNKGNFPGRFSGRQFSNSRSEMNVSTLELGDSALYLCASSGRPGQTMNTEAFFGQGTRLTVV.

The chain has TRBV9 and TRBJ2-1; 8 bases agree with TRBD2. Germline lookup yields CDR1 SGDLS and CDR2 YYNGEE. This CDR3 region has 15 residues. V lost 0 bases to trimming and J lost 5 bases; unmatched junction nucleotides: 4. The CDR3 region has the DNA TGTGCCAGCAGCGTAGGGACTAGCAGAAACAATGAGCAGTTCTTC. It codes for CASSVGTSRNNEQFF.

The V and J genes are TRBV7-6 and TRBJ1-6; TRBD1 might be the D (5 bases). The CDR3 runs to 17 residues. Trimming removed 2 bases from V and 1 base from J, with 12 bases in between. CDR1 is SGHVS and CDR2 is FNYEAQ in the germline V gene. DNA for the CDR3: TGTGCCAGCAGCTTATCAGGGAGGAGGTCCTATAATTCACCCCTCCACTTT. It translates to CASSLSGRRSYNSPLHF.

The rearrangement joins TRBV28 to TRBJ2-2; TRBD2 matches 10 bases. The CDR3 runs 17 residues. Germline trimming cut 6 bases from V and 1 base from J; bases unmatched to any gene: 8. Germline CDR1 and CDR2: MDHEN and SYDVKM. CDR3 nucleotide sequence: TGTGCCAGCAGATTCCCCCGGACTAGCGGGAACACCGGGGAGCTGTTTTTT. This codes for CASRFPRTSGNTGELFF.

The sample holds a few counts of this clone. The chain combines TRBV18 with TRBJ1-1, with D possibly matching TRBD1 (5 bases). CDR1 KGHSH and CDR2 LQKENI come from the germline V gene. The CDR3 is 15 residues long. The V end lost 3 bases, the J end lost 1 base, and 12 bases lay between the germline ends. CDR3 coding DNA: TGTGCCAGCTCACCGCGACAGCCCCGGAACACTGAAGCTTTCTTT. This gives the protein CASSPRQPRNTEAFF.

The chain links TRBV27 to TRBJ2-1; 10 nucleotides agree with TRBD2. The J segment lost 6 bases and the V segment lost 5 bases, leaving 13 bases of the junction unmatched. The CDR3 contains 17 residues. Per the germline V gene, CDR1 is MNHEY and CDR2 is SMNVEV (reference sequence). CDR3 amino acids: CASSIPILAGGPNEQFF. The CDR3, as DNA: TGTGCCAGCAGTATCCCGATTTTAGCGGGAGGCCCCAATGAGCAGTTCTTC.

This chain uses TRBV11-3 with TRBJ1-1; D might be TRBD1 (5 bases). Germline V gene sequence: CDR1 SGHNT, CDR2 YENEEA. Trimming shortened V by 0 bases and J by 5 bases, and 7 bases separated the two germline ends. The CDR3 extends over 13 amino acids. CDR3 residues: CASSLDQGTEAFF. In DNA, the CDR3 is TGTGCCAGCAGCTTAGATCAGGGAACTGAAGCTTTCTTT.

This chain uses TRBV28 with TRBJ2-2; tentative D call: TRBD1 (5 bases). Germline lookup yields CDR1 MDHEN and CDR2 SYDVKM. The length of the CDR3 is 14 residues. V lost 1 base and J lost 4, with 7 bases in between. Here the CDR3 reads CASSLYRSTGELFF. The CDR3 coding sequence is TGTGCCAGCAGTTTATACAGGTCCACCGGGGAGCTGTTTTTT.

The chain carries TRBV6-5 and TRBJ1-1; TRBD1 aligns across 7 bases. Germline trimming cut 5 bases from V and 3 bases from J; bases unmatched to any gene: 3. This CDR3 comprises 13 residues. Germline V gives CDR1 MNHEY, CDR2 SVGAGI. The CDR3 spells CASSPTGDTEAFF. The CDR3 DNA sequence: TGTGCCAGCAGTCCCACAGGGGACACTGAAGCTTTCTTT.

This clone was detected only once. This chain joins TRBV7-6 and TRBJ2-3; weak D call: TRBD1 (5 bases). Trimming shortened V by 5 bases and J by 1 base, and 13 bases separated the two germline ends. CDR1 and CDR2 from the germline V gene are SGHVS and FNYEAQ. This CDR3 is built from 15 residues. CDR3 protein: CASSPGQVGTDTQYF. CDR3 sequence (DNA): TGTGCCAGCAGCCCAGGACAAGTTGGCACAGATACGCAGTATTTT.

The gene calls are TRBV5-1 and TRBJ2-7; 16 bases map to TRBD2. The CDR3 length is 19 residues. The ends lost 4 bases at V and 2 bases at J; junction bases unmatched: 12. From germline, CDR1 is SGHRS and CDR2 YFSETQ. DNA for the CDR3: TGCGCCAGCAGCATACTTGGGACTAGCGGGAGGGCCGTTCCCTACGAGCAGTACTTC. It encodes CASSILGTSGRAVPYEQYF.

V is TRBV4-2 and J is TRBJ2-1; 7 nucleotides line up with TRBD2. This CDR3 is built from 16 residues. The V segment lost 1 base and the J segment 9 bases; nucleotides outside the gene matches: 12. Germline V CDR1 and CDR2: LGHNA, YNFKEQ. The CDR3 loop is CASSQGEAGEGGEQFF. The CDR3, as DNA: TGTGCCAGCAGCCAAGGGGAGGCGGGAGAGGGCGGTGAGCAGTTCTTC.

The chain combines TRBV4-1 with TRBJ2-5; 7 nucleotides match TRBD1. There are 15 residues in the CDR3. Germline CDR1 reads MGHRA; CDR2 reads YSYEKL. V gave up 2 bases and J gave up 7 bases; unmatched junction bases: 10. CDR3 amino acids: CASSQNGQARGTQYF. The CDR3 DNA reads as TGCGCCAGCAGCCAAAATGGACAGGCCAGGGGGACCCAGTACTTC.

The genes are TRBV7-8 and TRBJ1-4; possible D gene TRBD1, 5 bases. Trimming pared 3 bases from V and 11 bases from J, leaving 22 bases between. Germline lookup yields CDR1 SGHVS and CDR2 FQNEAQ. This CDR3 is 16 amino acids long. The CDR3 sequence: CASSFGTGGTTTKLFF. In DNA form, the CDR3 reads TGTGCCAGCAGCTTTGGCACGGGGGGGACGACTACTAAACTGTTTTTT.

The rearrangement links TRBV6-4 to TRBJ2-1; TRBD2 matches 14 bases. The J segment lost 13 bases and the V segment lost 3 bases, leaving 8 bases of the junction unmatched. CDR3 length: 15 residues. Per the germline V gene, CDR1 is MRHNA and CDR2 is SNTAGT. CDR3 coding DNA: TGTGCCAGCAGTGATTCCGGACTAGCGGGGGGCCCCCAGTTCTTC. It codes for CASSDSGLAGGPQFF.

This clone was seen only a few times. V usage is TRBV3-1 (or the pseudogene TRBV3-2) and J usage is TRBJ1-6; no clear D gene. Looked up from germline, CDR1 is LGHDT and CDR2 is YNNKEL (reference sequence). The germline V and J ends were trimmed by 2 bases and 9 bases, with 8 bases remaining between them. The CDR3 spans 13 residues. CDR3 residues: CASSQSYGSPLHF. The CDR3 DNA follows: TGTGCCAGCAGCCAATCTTACGGTTCACCCCTCCACTTT.

This clone was seen more than once but under ten times. The chain has TRBV7-9 and TRBJ1-3, with D maybe TRBD1 (5 bases). The ends were cut back, 0 bases at V and 0 bases at J, with 9 bases in the middle. The CDR3 has 16 amino acids. CDR1 and CDR2 (germline): SEHNR, FQNEAQ (reference sequence). The CDR3 reads CASSLAGTSSGNTIYF. CDR3 coding DNA: TGTGCCAGCAGCTTAGCAGGGACTTCCTCTGGAAACACCATATATTTT.

Here the CDR3 DNA reads TGTGCCAGCAGCCAAGGACTAGCGGGGTTAGATGAGCAGTTCTTC. This sequence encodes CASSQGLAGLDEQFF. V usage is TRBV6-4 and J usage is TRBJ2-1; 12 positions agree with TRBD2. The V and J ends lost 6 bases and 8 bases, in that order; junction bases with no gene match: 8. CDR3 size: 15 residues. Looked up from germline, CDR1 is MRHNA and CDR2 is SNTAGT.

This clone was seen once. V and J are TRBV4-1 and TRBJ2-3; D call uncertain. V shed 3 bases and J shed 2 bases, with 3 bases lying between them. The CDR3 consists of 12 residues. CDR1 and CDR2 from the germline V gene are MGHRA and YSYEKL. CDR3: CASSQYTDTQYF. The DNA for the CDR3 is TGCGCCAGCAGCCAGTACACAGATACGCAGTATTTT.

The CDR3: CASSNRQGAFF. The CDR3 DNA reads TGTGCCAGCAGCAACAGACAGGGCGCTTTCTTT. The gene calls are TRBV9 and TRBJ1-1; 7 bases fit TRBD1. The CDR3 length is 11 residues. Germline CDR1 SGDLS, CDR2 YYNGEE. V shed 4 bases, J shed 11 bases, and the junction held 5 bases outside the gene matches.

The V call is TRBV5-5, the J call TRBJ1-5; 7 nucleotides line up with TRBD1. V was pared by 5 bases and J by 5 bases, with 4 bases of the junction left unmatched. CDR3 size: 13 residues. Germline V lookup: CDR1 SGHKS, CDR2 YYEKEE (reference sequence). CDR3 residues: CASRRGLYQPQHF. CDR3 nucleotide sequence: TGTGCCAGCAGGAGGGGGCTTTATCAGCCCCAGCATTTT.

The chain is built from TRBV5-4 and TRBJ1-1, with TRBD1 as a possible D gene (5 bases). Trimming pared 4 bases from V and 1 base from J, leaving 11 bases between. CDR1 SGHNT and CDR2 YYREEE come from the germline V gene (reference sequence). The CDR3 is 14 residues long. CDR3 nucleotide sequence: TGTGCCAGCAGCCCCGACAGATGGAACACTGAAGCTTTCTTT. Translated, it gives CASSPDRWNTEAFF.